A selection of T cell receptor beta chains follows, all from one sample in a study of blood T cell repertoires in COVID-19. Profiled with immunoSEQ multiplex PCR; TCRdb holds only in-frame clones, not every one. The sample holds about 40,000 clones, 79% seen once. The sequenced sample was peripheral blood. The receptor set was obtained from a woman of 80 years or more with acute or convalescent COVID-19. Each CDR3 is given with its conserved first and last residue. A D gene is named only where the DNA matches it firmly. The listing skips clone size in some rows; elsewhere it reads once, few, many or a size class.

len	v_gene	j_gene	d_gene	abundance	CDR3aa	CDR3nt
18	TRBV4-1	TRBJ2-5	TRBD2	NA	CASSQAPLAGGSRETQYF	TGCGCCAGCAGCCAAGCCCCCCTCGCGGGAGGGAGTAGGGAGACCCAGTACTTC
16	TRBV7-9	TRBJ2-3	TRBD1	NA	CASSLGDRLSTDTQYF	TGTGCCAGCAGCTTAGGGGACAGGCTTAGCACAGATACGCAGTATTTT
15	TRBV18	TRBJ1-2	NA	NA	CASSPGNREERGYTF	TGTGCCAGCTCACCGGGGAACAGGGAAGAGCGGGGCTACACCTTC
14	TRBV27	TRBJ2-7	TRBD1	once	CASSLRPGGYEQYF	TGTGCCAGCAGTTTACGCCCAGGGGGCTACGAGCAGTACTTC
13	TRBV6-5	TRBJ1-2	NA	once	CASSYGTQYGYTF	TGTGCCAGCAGTTACGGGACTCAGTATGGCTACACCTTC
15	TRBV5-1	TRBJ1-6	NA	NA	CASRRNRDGNSPLHF	TGCGCCAGCAGACGGAACAGGGATGGGAATTCACCCCTCCACTTT
12	TRBV27	TRBJ2-7	NA	NA	CASSQTGVEQYF	TGTGCCAGCAGTCAAACAGGCGTCGAGCAGTACTTC
14	TRBV2	TRBJ1-5	TRBD1	NA	CASNDRGRGQPQHF	TGTGCCAGCAACGACAGGGGGCGGGGGCAGCCCCAGCATTTT
11	TRBV29-1	TRBJ2-4	NA	NA	CSVDGGNIQYF	TGCAGCGTTGACGGGGGAAACATTCAGTACTTC
13	TRBV9	TRBJ1-2	TRBD1	NA	CASTDRGGYGYTF	TGTGCCAGCACGGACAGGGGGGGCTATGGCTACACCTTC
15	TRBV7-2	TRBJ2-3	NA	NA	CASSYLAASTDTQYF	TGTGCCAGCAGCTACCTAGCTGCTAGCACAGATACGCAGTATTTT
15	TRBV4-2	TRBJ2-1	NA	NA	CASSQDGGSYNEQFF	TGTGCCAGCAGCCAAGATGGGGGGTCCTACAATGAGCAGTTCTTC
14	TRBV5-6	TRBJ1-1	NA	NA	CASSLAGWNTEAFF	TGTGCCAGCAGCTTGGCCGGGTGGAACACTGAAGCTTTCTTT
13	TRBV6-5	TRBJ1-1	NA	NA	CASEAGLDTEAFF	TGTGCCAGCGAGGCGGGTTTAGACACTGAAGCTTTCTTT
13	TRBV6-5	TRBJ2-5	TRBD1	NA	CASSRDREETQYF	TGTGCCAGCAGCCGGGACAGGGAAGAGACCCAGTACTTC
14	TRBV12-5	TRBJ1-5	NA	once	CASGPDTFNQPQHF	TGTGCTAGTGGCCCGGACACATTTAATCAGCCCCAGCATTTT
19	TRBV19	TRBJ2-1	TRBD1	NA	CASSALLGQGPRGNNEQFF	TGTGCCAGTAGTGCCCTCCTGGGACAGGGGCCTAGGGGAAACAATGAGCAGTTCTTC
15	TRBV7-2	TRBJ1-6	NA	once	CASLPRQTYNSPLHF	TGTGCCAGCCTTCCCCGACAGACGTATAATTCACCCCTCCACTTT
18	TRBV24-1	TRBJ2-4	TRBD2	NA	CATRAGLAGVMTKNIQYF	TGTGCCACCCGCGCGGGACTAGCGGGAGTTATGACCAAAAACATTCAGTACTTC
14	TRBV30	TRBJ1-1	TRBD1	NA	CAWRATGAGSEAFF	TGTGCCTGGAGGGCGACAGGGGCTGGATCTGAAGCTTTCTTT
13	TRBV12-3/TRBV12-4	TRBJ1-2	TRBD1	NA	CASRHNRGDGYTF	TGTGCCAGCAGACACAACAGGGGCGATGGCTACACCTTC
13	TRBV28	TRBJ1-6	TRBD1	NA	CATSGGSASPLHF	TGTGCCACATCAGGGGGTTCCGCTTCACCCCTCCACTTT
13	TRBV2	TRBJ1-3	NA	once	CAGSRQPGNTIYF	TGTGCCGGATCCAGGCAACCTGGAAACACCATATATTTT
13	TRBV18	TRBJ1-1	NA	NA	CASSSGRNTEAFF	TGTGCCAGCTCCTCGGGTAGGAACACTGAAGCTTTCTTT
15	TRBV19	TRBJ1-2	NA	NA	CASSYQGKGDYGYTF	TGTGCCAGTAGTTACCAGGGAAAGGGTGACTATGGCTACACCTTC
12	TRBV30	TRBJ1-1	NA	NA	CAWVSGQVMAFF	TGTGCCTGGGTCTCAGGCCAAGTAATGGCTTTCTTT
18	TRBV11-2	TRBJ2-5	TRBD1	NA	CASSLAPTRTGNQETQYF	TGTGCCAGCAGCTTAGCCCCCACAAGGACAGGGAACCAAGAGACCCAGTACTTC
14	TRBV5-1	TRBJ1-2	NA	NA	CASSLAGWEGGYTF	TGCGCCAGCAGCTTGGCCGGCTGGGAGGGCGGCTACACCTTC
11	TRBV7-6	TRBJ2-5	NA	medium-sized	CASSPGETQYF	TGTGCCAGCAGCCCGGGGGAGACCCAGTACTTC
18	TRBV9	TRBJ2-2	TRBD2	NA	CASSVSPSGRPGTGELFF	TGTGCCAGCAGCGTATCACCTAGCGGGAGGCCGGGGACCGGGGAGCTGTTTTTT
15	TRBV6-6	TRBJ1-4	NA	few	CASSSGGRTNEKLFF	TGTGCCAGCAGCTCGGGGGGGCGAACTAATGAAAAACTGTTTTTT
16	TRBV5-1	TRBJ2-5	TRBD2	NA	CASAPGSGRQQETQYF	TGCGCCAGCGCCCCCGGCAGCGGGAGGCAACAAGAGACCCAGTACTTC
16	TRBV19	TRBJ1-5	TRBD1	NA	CASQTRAGGVRQPQHF	TGTGCCAGTCAAACCCGGGCAGGGGGCGTAAGACAGCCCCAGCATTTT
14	TRBV28	TRBJ1-1	NA	NA	CASSWQGKGTEAFF	TGTGCCAGCAGTTGGCAGGGAAAGGGCACTGAAGCTTTCTTT
11	TRBV6-2/TRBV6-3	TRBJ1-1	NA	NA	CASSGRAEAFF	TGTGCCAGCAGCGGGAGAGCTGAAGCTTTCTTT
14	TRBV6-1	TRBJ1-5	NA	NA	CASSEGYSNQPQHF	TGTGCCAGCAGTGAAGGTTATAGCAATCAGCCCCAGCATTTT